The T cell receptor beta chain described here comes from a study of T cell responses to AZD1222 COVID-19 vaccine. This CDR3 region has 14 residues. Between the trimmed V and J ends, which lost 2 bases and 5 bases, there was a span of 10 bases. Germline V gene lookup returns CDR1 SGHNT and CDR2 YYREEE (reference sequence). TCRdb keeps only in-frame clones here, not all; method: immunoSEQ multiplex PCR. The data show roughly 140,000 clones, 85% to 95% seen once. Sequenced here: peripheral blood, sampled 28 days after the second AZD1222 dose. The gene calls are TRBV5-4 and TRBJ2-2; no clear D. This clonotype was obtained from an adult who received the AZD1222 COVID-19 vaccine. Here the CDR3 DNA reads TGTGCCAGCAGCTTCCTCCTCGGGACCGGGGAGCTGTTTTTT. Encoded protein: CASSFLLGTGELFF.